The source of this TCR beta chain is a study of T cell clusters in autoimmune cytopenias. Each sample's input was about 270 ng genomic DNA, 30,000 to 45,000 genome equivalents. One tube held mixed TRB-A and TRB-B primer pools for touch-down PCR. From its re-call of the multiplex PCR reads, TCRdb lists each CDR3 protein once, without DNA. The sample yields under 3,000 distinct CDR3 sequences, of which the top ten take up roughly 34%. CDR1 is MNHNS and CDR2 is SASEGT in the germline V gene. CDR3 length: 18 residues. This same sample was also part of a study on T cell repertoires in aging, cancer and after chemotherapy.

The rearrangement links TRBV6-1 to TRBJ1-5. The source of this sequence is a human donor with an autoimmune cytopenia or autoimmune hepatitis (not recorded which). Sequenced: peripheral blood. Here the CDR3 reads CASSYSSRTRYSNQPQHF.